The clone carrying this TCR beta chain occurred many times. The data originate from a study of HIV-infected children after antiretroviral therapy interruption. Study-level information: In continuous treatment, analyzed samples were from weeks 0, 48 and 150.

V was cut by 5 bases and J by 3 bases, with 14 bases left in between. The CDR3 consists of 13 residues. Germline CDR1 reads DFQATT; CDR2 reads SNEGSKA (reference sequence). RNA-based 3' RACE libraries used unique molecular identifiers. TCRdb reprocessed the 3' RACE reads with MiXCR, giving one entry per CDR3 protein. The sample lists 90,000 or so distinct CDR3 sequences, approximately 6.9% seen once, with roughly 1% in the top ten. Sample treatment: PENTA 11 planned treatment interruption arm or continuous ART arm. At least 24 weeks of at least three-drug ART, in children 2 to 15 years. The TCR originated in a pool of human donors with HIV. Sequencing was performed on CD45RA+ CD4+ T cells from PBMCs, pooled from several time points, taken from a donor given antiretroviral therapy, either interrupted or continuous. Subset meaning: naive CD4+ CD45RA+ CD45RO- T cells. J is TRBJ2-7 and V is TRBV20-1, with D perhaps TRBD1 or TRBD2 (5 bases each). CDR3 in amino acids: CSAEGRGIYEQYF. CDR3 nucleotide sequence: TGCAGTGCTGAAGGTCGGGGCATCTACGAGCAGTACTTC.